Below, 26 T cell receptor beta chains from the same sample are listed, as sequenced in a study of T cells in tumors after PD-1 blockade. TCRdb's copy holds only in-frame clones and misses some; the assay was immunoSEQ multiplex PCR. The sample shows nearly 25,000 clones, over 80% of them seen only once. The specimen was PBMCs, collected after anti-PD-1 treatment. These receptors were taken from a human donor with basal cell carcinoma.

The chain combines TRBV19 with TRBJ1-1; D not resolved. V dropped 3 bases and J dropped 11 bases, with 10 bases sitting between them. The CDR3 covers 11 residues. Looked up from germline, CDR1 is LNHDA and CDR2 is SQIVND (reference sequence). The CDR3 DNA is TGTGCCAGTAGTATTCGGGAGGAGGCTTTCTTT. Its protein product is CASSIREEAFF. Complete variable domain (other parts from reference TRBV19 and TRBJ1-1): DGGITQSPKYLFRKEGQNVTLSCEQNLNHDAMYWYRQDPGQGLRLIYYSQIVNDFQKGDIAEGYSVSREKKESFPLTVTSAQKNPTAFYLCASSIREEAFFGQGTRLTVV.

The chain is built from TRBV4-1 and TRBJ1-3, with unresolved D. V dropped 2 bases and J dropped 1 base, with 12 bases sitting between them. The CDR3 consists of 16 residues. Germline CDR1 MGHRA, CDR2 YSYEKL. In DNA form, the CDR3 reads TGCGCCAGCAGCCAATTCTCCGGGATTTCTGGAAACACCATATATTTT. Amino acid sequence: CASSQFSGISGNTIYF.

This clone showed up just once. This chain links TRBV7-9 with TRBJ1-4; perhaps TRBD1 as D (6 bases). Between the trimmed V and J ends, which lost 4 bases and 7 bases, there was a span of 13 bases. The V gene's germline CDR1 is SEHNR and CDR2 FQNEAQ (reference sequence). The CDR3 contains 14 residues. CDR3 sequence (DNA): TGTGCCAGCAGCTGGGGGGCTGGGGGTGAAAAACTGTTTTTT. It encodes CASSWGAGGEKLFF.

This sequence joins TRBV5-1 and TRBJ1-1, with D possibly TRBD1 on 6 matching bases. V lost 2 bases and J lost 4, with 15 bases in between. Germline CDR1 and CDR2: SGHRS and YFSETQ. The CDR3 runs to 15 residues. The CDR3 DNA reads as TGCGCCAGCAGCTTAGCCGGGACACCAAGCACTGAAGCTTTCTTT. Translated, it gives CASSLAGTPSTEAFF.

This clone was detected only once. The chain is built from TRBV6-6 and TRBJ2-1; D perhaps matches TRBD2 (6 bases). The ends were cut back, 0 bases at V and 9 bases at J, with 12 bases in the middle. The CDR3 is 14 amino acids. CDR1 and CDR2 from the germline V gene are MNHNY and SVGAGI (reference sequence). DNA of the CDR3: TGTGCCAGCAGTTACTCCCTCTGGGGAGGTGAGCAGTTCTTC. The encoded protein is CASSYSLWGGEQFF.

The V call is TRBV12-3 or TRBV12-4, the J call TRBJ1-1; tentative D call: TRBD1 (6 bases). The CDR3 is 13 amino acids. Trimming pared 1 base from V and 11 bases from J, leaving 14 bases between. This chain's CDR3 is CASSLGQVDEAFF. The CDR3 region has the DNA TGTGCCAGCAGTTTAGGACAGGTGGATGAGGCTTTCTTT.

The genes are TRBV6-5 and TRBJ2-2, with TRBD2 identical over 7 bases. Trimming at V came to 7 bases and at J to 6 bases, leaving 8 bases not matched to a gene. Germline CDR1 and CDR2: MNHEY and SVGAGI. This CDR3 spans 14 amino acids. The CDR3: CASIPRGLPGELFF. CDR3 DNA sequence: TGTGCCAGCATCCCCCGGGGACTACCCGGGGAGCTGTTTTTT.

The chain combines TRBV5-4 with TRBJ2-7; 10 bases line up with TRBD1. J gave up 6 bases and V 1 base, and 4 bases lay outside the gene matches. CDR1 is SGHNT, CDR2 YYREEE, per germline (reference sequence). The CDR3 is made up of 14 amino acids. The CDR3 nucleotides are TGTGCCAGCAGCTTGCGGGACAGGGGAGTCGAGCAGTACTTC. Translated, it gives CASSLRDRGVEQYF.

This clone appeared a single time. V is TRBV2 and J is TRBJ2-5, with D possibly matching TRBD1 (6 bases). The CDR3 is made up of 14 amino acids. V dropped 4 bases and J dropped 2 bases, with 11 bases sitting between them. Looked up from germline, CDR1 is SNHLY and CDR2 is FYNNEI. The CDR3 sequence: CASSVEQGQETQYF. In nucleotides, the CDR3 is TGTGCCAGCAGTGTGGAACAGGGACAAGAGACCCAGTACTTC. Complete variable domain (other parts from reference TRBV2 and TRBJ2-5): EPEVTQTPSHQVTQMGQEVILRCVPISNHLYFYWYRQILGQKVEFLVSFYNNEISEKSEIFDDQFSVERPDGSNFTLKIRSTKLEDSAMYFCASSVEQGQETQYFGPGTRLLVL.

The chain is built from TRBV30 and TRBJ2-5, with 9 bases matching TRBD2. The trim removed 3 bases at V and 0 bases at J, leaving 8 bases unmatched. This CDR3 spans 16 amino acids. Germline CDR1 is GTSNPN and CDR2 is SVGIG (reference sequence). The DNA of the CDR3 is TGTGCCTGGAGCCGGCCAAGCGGGGGGTACCAAGAGACCCAGTACTTC. Translating it yields CAWSRPSGGYQETQYF.

This clone was seen more than once but under ten times. J is TRBJ1-5 and V is TRBV7-6; 7 bases are a match to TRBD1. Germline CDR1 SGHVS, CDR2 FNYEAQ. The CDR3 loop spans 16 amino acids. The ends lost 5 bases at V and 2 bases at J; junction bases unmatched: 9. This chain's CDR3 is CASSQTRGTGNQPQHF. For the CDR3, the DNA is TGTGCCAGCAGCCAAACCAGGGGGACTGGCAATCAGCCCCAGCATTTT.

This chain links TRBV3-1 (or the pseudogene TRBV3-2) with TRBJ2-5, with 8 bases lining up with TRBD2. The CDR3 is 16 amino acids. Germline lookup yields CDR1 LGHDT and CDR2 YNNKEL (reference sequence). After removal of 1 base from V and 5 bases from J, the junction contained 9 bases not matched to a gene. CDR3 DNA: TGTGCCAGCAGCCAAGGGGCCGGGACTAGTGGGGAGACCCAGTACTTC. Translated, it gives CASSQGAGTSGETQYF.

This clone was detected a few times. The genes are TRBV3-1 (or the pseudogene TRBV3-2) and TRBJ1-5; D unclear. The CDR3 sequence is 15 residues long. Trimming took 0 bases from V and 5 from J, leaving 11 bases between them. In germline, CDR1 is LGHDT, CDR2 YNNKEL (reference sequence). CDR3 region: CASSQDGLRHQPQHF. The DNA of the CDR3 is TGTGCCAGCAGCCAAGATGGTCTCCGGCATCAGCCCCAGCATTTT.

There are a few counts of this clone. This rearrangement joins TRBV7-3 to TRBJ2-1; 9 nucleotides agree with TRBD1. CDR3 length equals 17 residues. CDR1 is SGHTA and CDR2 is FQGTGA in the germline V gene. V dropped 6 bases and J dropped 8; count of bases not matched to a gene: 17. The CDR3 nucleotides are TGTGCCAGCAGTTCAATTGGCTGGGGACAGGGATTCTATGAGCAGTTCTTC. Translating it yields CASSSIGWGQGFYEQFF. The full variable domain, in which reference TRBV7-3 and TRBJ2-1 provide the parts outside the CDR3, is GAGVSQTPSNKVTEKGKYVELRCDPISGHTALYWYRQSLGQGPEFLIYFQGTGAADDSGLPNDRFFAVRPEGSVSTLKIQRTERGDSAVYLCASSSIGWGQGFYEQFFGPGTRLTVL.

The rearrangement links TRBV5-4 to TRBJ2-3; D gene unclear. V was trimmed by 2 bases and J by 1 base, leaving 8 bases between them. This CDR3 has 14 amino acids. CDR1 and CDR2 (germline): SGHNT, YYREEE (reference sequence). CDR3 in DNA: TGTGCCAGCAGCTTATTCAGGCGCACAGATACGCAGTATTTT. It specifies CASSLFRRTDTQYF.

This clone occurred a few times. The chain joins TRBV6-5 to TRBJ2-2; unclear D gene. Germline V CDR1 and CDR2: MNHEY, SVGAGI. V lost 8 bases and J lost 0, with 10 bases in between. CDR3 length: 14 amino acids. The CDR3 here is CASFLGTNTGELFF. CDR3 sequence (DNA): TGTGCCAGCTTCTTAGGGACGAACACCGGGGAGCTGTTTTTT.

The chain has TRBV7-2 and TRBJ2-5; D is perhaps TRBD2 (5 bases). Trimming removed 5 bases at V and 1 base at J, with 14 bases between. Looked up from germline, CDR1 is SGHTA and CDR2 is FQGNSA. The CDR3 is 15 amino acids. CDR3 residues: CASSALKGAQETQYF. The CDR3 DNA sequence: TGTGCCAGCAGCGCACTGAAGGGAGCCCAAGAGACCCAGTACTTC.

The chain links TRBV20-1 to TRBJ2-1; D possibly corresponds to TRBD2 (5 bases). The CDR3 is 11 residues long. Deletions cut 4 bases from V and 9 bases from J, with 10 bases between. Germline CDR1 is DFQATT and CDR2 is SNEGSKA (reference sequence). The CDR3: CSANRDAEQFF. CDR3 DNA sequence: TGCAGTGCTAATCGGGATGCTGAGCAGTTCTTC.

J is TRBJ1-2 and V is TRBV30; D not resolved. The V and J ends lost 3 bases and 4 bases respectively, with 18 bases between them. Germline lookup yields CDR1 GTSNPN and CDR2 SVGIG (reference sequence). This CDR3 contains 15 residues. The CDR3 nucleotides read TGTGCCTGGAGGGTCTTACGGGCTTGGGGCTATGGCTACACCTTC. Translation gives CAWRVLRAWGYGYTF.

The chain employs TRBV27 and TRBJ2-3; 7 positions match TRBD1. Germline CDR1 MNHEY, CDR2 SMNVEV (reference sequence). The V and J ends lost 5 bases and 0 bases, in that order; junction bases with no gene match: 2. This CDR3 spans 14 amino acids. CDR3 sequence (DNA): TGTGCCAGCAGTAACAGGGGTAGCACAGATACGCAGTATTTT. Its protein product is CASSNRGSTDTQYF.

This clone has more than one count but fewer than ten. This rearrangement joins TRBV6-2 or TRBV6-3 to TRBJ2-7; D call uncertain. Germline V CDR1 and CDR2: MNHEY, SVGEGT. This CDR3 has 12 amino acids. Trimming took off 2 bases at V and 4 bases at J, with 6 bases between the two ends. The CDR3 sequence is CASSYPVYEQYF. The CDR3 bases are TGTGCCAGCAGTTACCCGGTGTACGAGCAGTACTTC.

The chain combines TRBV21-1 with TRBJ2-1; the table's D call, TRBD2, has no DNA check behind it. TRBV21-1 is designated a pseudogene. The CDR3 totals 13 residues. CDR3 region: CASSKANGDEQFF. In DNA form, the CDR3 reads TGTGCCAGCAGCAAAGCTAACGGGGATGAGCAGTTCTTC.

This chain links TRBV29-1 with TRBJ1-2; no definite D call. V lost 2 bases and J lost 3, with 4 bases in between. Per germline, CDR1 SQVTM and CDR2 ANQGSEA. The CDR3 length is 11 residues. The CDR3 spells CSVERDYGYTF. CDR3 nucleotide sequence: TGCAGCGTTGAAAGGGACTATGGCTACACCTTC.

This chain joins TRBV7-3 and TRBJ1-1; no definite D call. The CDR3 spans 13 residues. Trimming removed 4 bases from V and 4 bases from J, with 10 bases in between. CDR1 is SGHTA, CDR2 FQGTGA, per germline. CDR3 amino acids: CASSSQQSTEAFF. CDR3 bases: TGTGCCAGCAGCTCCCAACAGTCCACTGAAGCTTTCTTT.

The rearrangement joins TRBV7-8 to TRBJ2-6; the match to TRBD2 covers 13 bases. CDR3 size: 19 residues. Germline V CDR1 and CDR2: SGHVS, FQNEAQ. After removal of 5 bases from V and 4 bases from J, the junction contained 11 bases not matched to a gene. The chain's CDR3 is CASSEKTGLAGVGANVLTF. CDR3 sequence (DNA): TGTGCCAGCAGCGAAAAAACCGGACTAGCGGGGGTCGGGGCCAACGTCCTGACTTTC.

This rearrangement joins TRBV29-1 to TRBJ1-3; D gene uncertain. In germline, CDR1 is SQVTM, CDR2 ANQGSEA. The CDR3 totals 12 residues. Trimming shortened V by 5 bases and J by 8 bases, and 13 bases separated the two germline ends. The CDR3 DNA sequence: TGCAGCGTTCGCGGGCAAGTGGACACCATATATTTT. Translating gives CSVRGQVDTIYF.